These 24 T cell receptor beta chains share one sample of origin, sequenced in a study of cytomegalovirus exposure and HLA in healthy donors (dated by TCRdb to the late 2010s). The protocol used for the library was the immunoSEQ multiplex PCR assay. A mixture of 60 forward primers for TCR Vbeta segments and 13 reverse primers for TCR Jbeta segments was used in the multiplex PCR. In its TCRdb copy, this immuneACCESS table keeps in-frame sequences only and misses some clones. Where compared with another copy, unresolved V genes explain less than half of these, and the others have no known cause. Recorded for this sample are 200,000 to 250,000 clones; more than 75% of them occurred a single time. The ten largest clones represent around 2.7% of the sample. Material for sequencing was PBMCs. These receptors came from a woman in her thirties or forties in good health and CMV-seronegative.

The rearrangement links TRBV28 to TRBJ1-2, with no clear D. The CDR3 sequence is 13 residues long. The V end lost 1 base, the J end lost 4 bases, and 7 bases lay between the germline ends. Per the germline V gene, CDR1 is MDHEN and CDR2 is SYDVKM. DNA of the CDR3: TGTGCCAGCAGTTTATCAGATTTCTATGGCTACACCTTC. It yields the protein CASSLSDFYGYTF.

This chain uses TRBV5-1 with TRBJ2-1; TRBD2 agrees at 10 bases. The germline gives CDR1 SGHRS, CDR2 YFSETQ. The CDR3 totals 16 residues. Trimming cost V 0 bases and J 7 bases; bases outside gene matches: 7. The chain's CDR3 is CASSLDRLAGFNEQFF. DNA of the CDR3: TGCGCCAGCAGCTTGGATCGACTAGCGGGTTTTAATGAGCAGTTCTTC.

The chain has TRBV10-3 and TRBJ2-7, with TRBD1 identical over 9 bases. Trimming removed 6 bases from V and 0 bases from J; junction bases left unmatched: 3. Germline V CDR1 and CDR2: ENHRY, SYGVKD. The CDR3 totals 14 residues. CDR3 sequence: CAISSGQGSYEQYF. The CDR3 bases are TGTGCCATCAGCTCGGGACAGGGCTCCTACGAGCAGTACTTC.

CDR3 loop: CASSLGDRDNQPQHF. DNA of the CDR3: TGCGCCAGCAGCCTCGGGGACAGGGACAATCAGCCCCAGCATTTT. The rearrangement joins TRBV4-1 to TRBJ1-5, with 9 bases identical to TRBD1. V lost 4 bases to trimming and J lost 3 bases; unmatched junction nucleotides: 4. The CDR3 is 15 residues long. Germline-derived CDR1 and CDR2 are MGHRA and YSYEKL.

The table lists this clone with a few counts. The chain employs TRBV5-1 and TRBJ1-1; the D is unclear. Per the germline V gene, CDR1 is SGHRS and CDR2 is YFSETQ. V was pared by 5 bases and J by 3 bases, with 11 bases between. The CDR3 runs 13 residues. The CDR3 DNA follows: TGCGCCAGCAGGGAGTCCCACGACACTGAAGCTTTCTTT. Its translation: CASRESHDTEAFF.

This chain connects TRBV27 to TRBJ1-1; D is perhaps TRBD1 (6 bases). CDR1 and CDR2 (germline): MNHEY, SMNVEV (reference sequence). The CDR3 covers 14 residues. With 3 bases removed from V and 4 bases from J, the gap between germline ends came to 12 bases. The CDR3 here is CASSLLTGTTEAFF. The CDR3 nucleotides read TGTGCCAGCAGTTTGTTGACAGGAACCACTGAAGCTTTCTTT.

Comment on this clone: At one of its ends the junction is not consistent with the germline gene, which may arise from a read error. This rearrangement joins TRBV7-9 to TRBJ2-7; tentative D call: TRBD2 (7 bases). This CDR3 is 16 amino acids long. From germline, CDR1 is SEHNR and CDR2 FQNEAQ (reference sequence). The CDR3 nucleotides are TGTTCCAGCAGCTTAGACTTAGGGGGGGGCTCCTACGAGCAGTACTTC. It specifies CSSSLDLGGGSYEQYF.

This rearrangement joins TRBV27 to TRBJ1-2; TRBD1 agrees at 7 bases. Trimming took 5 bases from V and 5 from J; bases not matched to a gene: 8. CDR1 is MNHEY, CDR2 SMNVEV, per germline (reference sequence). The CDR3 loop spans 14 amino acids. The CDR3 here is CASSPDRADYGYTF. CDR3 nucleotides: TGTGCCAGCAGTCCCGACAGGGCCGATTATGGCTACACCTTC.

V and J are TRBV28 and TRBJ2-5; the match to TRBD1 covers 7 bases. Trimming removed 8 bases from V and 5 bases from J; junction bases left unmatched: 5. The CDR3 has 12 amino acids. Germline V lookup: CDR1 MDHEN, CDR2 SYDVKM. Here the CDR3 reads CASRDRVETQYF. In DNA form, the CDR3 reads TGTGCCAGCCGAGACAGGGTCGAGACCCAGTACTTC.

CDR3 nucleotides: TGTGCCAGCAGCTTTGGGACAGGGGCGGGGAATGAGCAGTTCTTC. Its protein product is CASSFGTGAGNEQFF. The chain recombines TRBV13 with TRBJ2-1; 10 bases are a match to TRBD1. J was trimmed by 7 bases and V by 3 bases; bases with no gene match: 6. This CDR3 spans 15 amino acids. Germline loops: CDR1 PRHDT, CDR2 FYEKMQ (reference sequence).

The chain recombines TRBV27 with TRBJ2-7; TRBD2 matches 9 bases. CDR1 and CDR2 (germline): MNHEY, SMNVEV (reference sequence). The V and J ends lost 6 bases and 7 bases, in that order; junction bases with no gene match: 7. The CDR3 has 13 residues. In DNA, the CDR3 is TGTGCCAGCAGGGGGGCTAGCGGGGTGGAGCAGTACTTC. This translates into CASRGASGVEQYF.

This chain uses TRBV5-1 with TRBJ2-7; D might be TRBD1 (6 bases). The CDR3 consists of 16 residues. Germline values: CDR1 SGHRS, CDR2 YFSETQ. Trimming stripped 0 bases from V and 2 bases from J, with 15 bases between. This CDR3 reads CASSLGLLQGPYEQYF. The CDR3 nucleotides are TGCGCCAGCAGCTTGGGCCTCTTACAGGGCCCCTACGAGCAGTACTTC. Combining the CDR3 with reference TRBV5-1 and TRBJ2-7 gives the whole variable domain KAGVTQTPRYLIKTRGQQVTLSCSPISGHRSVSWYQQTPGQGLQFLFEYFSETQRNKGNFPGRFSGRQFSNSRSEMNVSTLELGDSALYLCASSLGLLQGPYEQYFGPGTRLTVT.

The chain joins TRBV28 to TRBJ1-2; tentative D call: TRBD1 (5 bases). V lost 5 bases, J lost 2 bases, and 21 bases lay in between. The CDR3 contains 17 residues. CDR1 and CDR2 (germline): MDHEN, SYDVKM. CDR3 DNA: TGTGCCAGCAGTAATCAAGGCCTCGGTGGGGCAAACTATGGCTACACCTTC. It encodes CASSNQGLGGANYGYTF.

In this sample, this clone turned up once. This sequence joins TRBV28 and TRBJ1-2; no firm D call. This CDR3 spans 12 amino acids. The V and J ends lost 0 bases and 6 bases respectively, with 5 bases between them. Per germline, CDR1 MDHEN and CDR2 SYDVKM. CDR3 nucleotides: TGTGCCAGCAGTTTATGGTTCAATGGCTACACCTTC. Encoded protein: CASSLWFNGYTF.

The rearrangement joins TRBV2 to TRBJ2-1, with 11 nucleotides matching TRBD2. This CDR3 is built from 17 residues. Trimming at V came to 3 bases and at J to 3 bases, leaving 7 bases not matched to a gene. CDR1 and CDR2 from the germline V gene are SNHLY and FYNNEI. For the CDR3, the DNA is TGTGCCAGCAGTGACCTCCAGGGACTAGCGGTCTACAATGAGCAGTTCTTC. Translation gives CASSDLQGLAVYNEQFF.

The rearrangement joins TRBV6-6 to TRBJ2-7, with TRBD1 matching 8 bases. The CDR3 runs 14 residues. CDR1 MNHNY and CDR2 SVGAGI come from the germline V gene (reference sequence). The junction had 8 bases not matched to a gene; V was cut back by 3 bases and J by 7 bases. The CDR3 here is CASSYSDRVREQYF. Here the CDR3 DNA reads TGTGCCAGCAGTTATTCGGACAGGGTGCGTGAGCAGTACTTC.

There are a few counts of this clone. Written as DNA, the CDR3 is TGTGCCAGCAGGGCAGATAACTATGGCTACACCTTC. Its translation: CASRADNYGYTF. The chain uses TRBV2 and TRBJ1-2; D gene unclear. The germline V and J ends were trimmed by 6 bases and 1 base, with 6 bases remaining between them. Germline CDR1 reads SNHLY; CDR2 reads FYNNEI. The CDR3 is 12 residues long.

This clone turned up a few times. The J gene is TRBJ1-2, the V gene TRBV2; tentatively, D is TRBD1 (5 bases). Per the germline V gene, CDR1 is SNHLY and CDR2 is FYNNEI. Trimming pared 6 bases from V and 4 bases from J, leaving 18 bases between. This CDR3 has 15 residues. The CDR3 nucleotides read TGTGCCAGCAGAGAACCGACAGAGATCAGCTATGGCTACACCTTC. Protein sequence: CASREPTEISYGYTF.

This clone was seen a few times. The CDR3 nucleotides are TGTGCCAGCAGTTTATGGTCTAGTAAATCCTACGAGCAGTACTTC. Its protein is CASSLWSSKSYEQYF. The rearrangement links TRBV28 to TRBJ2-7, with D hard to call. The V gene lost 0 bases and the J gene lost 1 base, with 10 bases spanning the gap. Germline V CDR1 and CDR2: MDHEN, SYDVKM. The CDR3 is 15 amino acids.

V and J are TRBV19 and TRBJ1-3, with a weak D call TRBD1 (5 bases). The length of the CDR3 is 14 residues. Germline CDR1 LNHDA, CDR2 SQIVND (reference sequence). The V end lost 3 bases, the J end lost 4 bases, and 10 bases lay between the germline ends. DNA of the CDR3: TGTGCCAGTAGTATGGTGGGGCCGGGAAACACCATATATTTT. It codes for CASSMVGPGNTIYF.

The chain couples TRBV2 to TRBJ1-1, with a tentative D call TRBD1 (6 bases). Trimming left V 7 bases short and J 1 base short, with 13 bases between. The CDR3 extends over 14 amino acids. Germline lookup yields CDR1 SNHLY and CDR2 FYNNEI. The CDR3: CASIQTGRNTEAFF. The DNA for the CDR3 is TGTGCCAGCATCCAAACAGGGAGGAACACTGAAGCTTTCTTT.

This chain links TRBV5-5 with TRBJ1-1, with D unclear. There are 13 residues in the CDR3. Germline V gene lookup returns CDR1 SGHKS and CDR2 YYEKEE (reference sequence). V was pared by 2 bases and J by 6 bases, with 11 bases between. Here the CDR3 reads CASSFNFVSEAFF. The CDR3 nucleotides are TGTGCCAGCAGCTTCAACTTTGTGTCTGAAGCTTTCTTT.

This clone was counted a single time. The rearrangement joins TRBV29-1 to TRBJ1-2; 10 bases agree with TRBD1. Germline CDR1 is SQVTM and CDR2 is ANQGSEA. With V trimmed by 5 bases and J by 4 bases, 19 bases remained unmatched. The CDR3 extends over 18 amino acids. CDR3 protein: CSVSGTGASVTSSYGYTF. For the CDR3, the DNA is TGCAGCGTTTCCGGGACAGGGGCTTCCGTTACTTCCAGCTATGGCTACACCTTC.

This clone was detected a few times. The V gene is TRBV10-2, the J gene TRBJ1-5; D is perhaps TRBD1 (5 bases). Trimming removed 4 bases at V and 4 bases at J, with 11 bases between. The germline V gene has CDR1 WSHSY and CDR2 SAAADI. The CDR3 is 14 residues long. The CDR3 protein is CASSGYGTNQPQHF. Written as DNA, the CDR3 is TGCGCCAGCAGTGGGTATGGGACTAATCAGCCCCAGCATTTT.